The text below deals with one T cell receptor beta chain. The antigen is not known. The data were obtained in a study of post-analysis software for immune sequencing data. Study background: In terms of disease course, relapsing-remitting, secondary progressive and progressive-relapsing multiple sclerosis were included.

The ends lost 4 bases at V and 2 bases at J; junction bases unmatched: 5. Germline values: CDR1 SGHVS, CDR2 FQNEAQ. The CDR3 is made up of 15 amino acids. Researchers reported that TCR beta cDNA libraries carried unique molecular identifiers. Around 500,000 cDNA molecules were obtained from about 0.98 to 11 million T cells. MiXCR, applied by TCRdb to the PCR reads, yields one record per CDR3 protein. The sample has 500,000 to 600,000 distinct CDR3 sequences, about 40% seen once. Study findings and constraints: In patients, five or six TRBV segments were more frequent than in controls, with TRBV5-6, TRBV5-1 and TRBV20-1 among them. Multiple sclerosis patients had significantly lower normalized Chao1 diversity than controls. F measure clustering grouped samples strongly by preparation batch.

The rearrangement links TRBV7-8 to TRBJ2-3; 8 nucleotides align to TRBD2. What was sequenced was blood. The source of this sequence is a girl aged 10 to 17 with multiple sclerosis. The CDR3: CASSSLAGNTDTQYF. For the CDR3, the DNA is TGTGCCAGCAGCTCGCTAGCGGGTAACACAGATACGCAGTATTTT.